Listed below are T cell receptor beta chains from one sample, sequenced in a study of T cell responses to AZD1222 COVID-19 vaccine. Sequenced by immunoSEQ multiplex PCR; TCRdb stores in-frame clones only, minus some. The table has under 150,000 clones, roughly 92% seen once; the top ten hold around 3.5%. Sequencing was performed on peripheral blood, taken 28 days after the second AZD1222 dose. These receptors came from an adult who received the AZD1222 COVID-19 vaccine. Each CDR3 is given with its conserved first and last residue. D genes are given only for firm matches. Where a row states a size, it is once, few, many or the class of an expanded clone; other rows omit it.

>TRBV19|TRBJ2-7|.|.
TGTGCCAGTAGACCCCGACAGGAGAGCTCCTACGAGCAGTACTTC
CASRPRQESSYEQYF
>TRBV3-1/TRBV3-2|TRBJ2-1|.|TRBD1
TGTGCCAGCAGCCAAGAGGAGGGTATAGCTCCGGGACAGGTCTCCCGGGGCTCCTACAATGAGCAGTTCTTC
CASSQEEGIAPGQVSRGSYNEQFF
>TRBV5-1|TRBJ1-6|.|.
TGCGCCAGCAGCCCACTGAGACAGGAGCGGGGCTCACCCCTCCACTTT
CASSPLRQERGSPLHF
>TRBV11-3|TRBJ2-2|.|TRBD1
TGTGCCAGCAGCCCAAAAGGGACAGCCGTCACCGGGGAGCTGTTTTTT
CASSPKGTAVTGELFF
>TRBV19|TRBJ1-5|.|.
TGTGCCAGTAGTCCGACCCTCAGGGTATACGGCAATCAGCCCCAGCATTTT
CASSPTLRVYGNQPQHF
>TRBV7-9|TRBJ2-2|.|.
TGTGCCAGCAGCCTAGGAGTGGGCACCGGGGAGCTGTTTTTT
CASSLGVGTGELFF
>TRBV2|TRBJ1-5|.|.
TGTGCCAGCAGTGTTTCGCCAGGGTATAGGCCCCAGCATTTT
CASSVSPGYRPQHF
>TRBV5-1|TRBJ2-1|.|TRBD2
TGCGCCAGCAGCTTGAGTAGCGGGTTCCATGAGCAGTTCTTC
CASSLSSGFHEQFF
>TRBV5-1|TRBJ1-3|.|.
TGCGCCAGCAGCTTGGCCGGATCCTCTGGAAACACCATATATTTT
CASSLAGSSGNTIYF
>TRBV18|TRBJ2-3|.|.
TGTGCCAGCTCAAACTTAGGATTCGGAGATACGCAGTATTTT
CASSNLGFGDTQYF
>TRBV4-1|TRBJ2-5|.|.
TGCGCCAGCAGCCCCCCAGTACGGGAAGAGACCCAGTACTTC
CASSPPVREETQYF
>TRBV7-3|TRBJ2-7|.|TRBD1
TGTGCCAGCAGTCTTGGGGACAGCACCTACGAGCAGTACTTC
CASSLGDSTYEQYF
>TRBV19|TRBJ1-3|once|.
TGTGCCAGTAGTATCGACCGTGTACCCATATATTTT
CASSIDRVPIYF
>TRBV28|TRBJ1-2|.|TRBD1
TGTGCCAGCAGCGAGGGACAGGGAAATGGCTACACCTTC
CASSEGQGNGYTF
>TRBV3-1/TRBV3-2|TRBJ2-2|.|.
TGTGCCAGCAGCAACCTCGCGTTGGGGGCCGGGGAGCTGTTTTTT
CASSNLALGAGELFF
>TRBV27|TRBJ1-2|.|TRBD1
TGTGCCAGCAGGGCCGTGGACAGGCCTAACTATGGCTACACCTTC
CASRAVDRPNYGYTF
>TRBV12-3/TRBV12-4|TRBJ1-2|.|.
TGTGCCAGCAGTTTCTATGCTAACTATGGCTACACCTTC
CASSFYANYGYTF
>TRBV11-2|TRBJ1-2|.|TRBD1
TGTGCCAGCAGCTTAGATCGACAGGGGCTTGGCTACACCTTC
CASSLDRQGLGYTF
>TRBV19|TRBJ1-1|.|.
TGTGCCAGTAGTATGTTAGGGGCAGGGAACACTGAAGCTTTCTTT
CASSMLGAGNTEAFF
>TRBV28|TRBJ1-6|few|.
TGTGCCAGCATTCCGGGACGGGCAAATTCACCCCTCCACTTT
CASIPGRANSPLHF
>TRBV28|TRBJ2-7|.|TRBD2
TGTGCCAGCAGTTCGGGGAGCGGGAGACACGAGCAGTACTTC
CASSSGSGRHEQYF
>TRBV28|TRBJ1-2|few|TRBD1
TGTGCCAGCAGCTTCGGGACAGGGGGATACTATGGCTACACCTTC
CASSFGTGGYYGYTF
>TRBV27|TRBJ1-2|.|.
TGTGCCAGCAGTTTAGGCCAGGGGTACGGCTACACCTTC
CASSLGQGYGYTF
>TRBV7-3|TRBJ1-1|.|.
TGTGCCAGCAGCTTACAGGGTCAGAACACTGAAGCTTTCTTT
CASSLQGQNTEAFF
>TRBV5-6|TRBJ1-1|.|TRBD1
TGTGCCAGCAACATCTGGGGCAGGGGGAAGGTTACTGAAGCTTTCTTT
CASNIWGRGKVTEAFF
>TRBV28|TRBJ1-2|.|.
TGTGCCAGCAGTTCTATGCAGGACAGCGATAACTATGGCTACACCTTC
CASSSMQDSDNYGYTF
>TRBV6-4|TRBJ2-3|once|TRBD2
TGTGCCAGCAGTGAAATAACGGGGGGGGCTACGCAGTATTTT
CASSEITGGATQYF
>TRBV29-1|TRBJ1-5|.|TRBD1
TGCAGCGTCGGACAGGGAAACAATCAGCCCCAGCATTTT
CSVGQGNNQPQHF
>TRBV29-1|TRBJ2-1|.|.
TGCAGCGTTGCCGGGGGCCACTACAATGAGCAGTTCTTC
CSVAGGHYNEQFF
>TRBV7-9|TRBJ1-2|.|TRBD1
TGTGCCAGTAACGATCGGGGACAGGGGAACTATGGCTACACCTTC
CASNDRGQGNYGYTF
>TRBV2|TRBJ2-3|many|TRBD2
TGTGCCAGCAGTGAATCTCGCGGGAGTCTTACGGGGACAGATACGCAGTATTTT
CASSESRGSLTGTDTQYF
>TRBV28|TRBJ2-1|.|.
TGTGCCAGCAGTTTAACCGCTTTAGATGAGCAGTTCTTC
CASSLTALDEQFF
>TRBV10-3|TRBJ1-5|.|.
TGTGCCATCAGTGAGTCAGGGGATAGCAATCAGCCCCAGCATTTT
CAISESGDSNQPQHF
>TRBV29-1|TRBJ1-2|.|.
TGCAGCGTAGACGGGGCAGGGGAAGGCTATGGCTACACCTTC
CSVDGAGEGYGYTF
>TRBV28|TRBJ2-3|.|TRBD2
TGTGCCAGCAGTTCGACCGGGACTAGCGGGTCTTATACGCAGTATTTT
CASSSTGTSGSYTQYF
>TRBV7-9|TRBJ1-2|.|.
TGTGCCAGCAGCCCGACGGGGAAAGGTATCGGCTATGGCTACACCTTC
CASSPTGKGIGYGYTF
>TRBV9|TRBJ2-2|.|.
TGTGCCAGCAGCGTAGCTAGGACATTCACCGGGGAGCTGTTTTTT
CASSVARTFTGELFF
>TRBV20-1|TRBJ2-1|.|.
TGCAGTGCTAAGGAGAATGAGCAGTTCTTC
CSAKENEQFF
>TRBV19|TRBJ2-1|.|.
TGTGCCAGTAGTATGCCCTCCTCCTACAATGAGCAGTTCTTC
CASSMPSSYNEQFF
>TRBV18|TRBJ1-2|.|.
TGTGCCAGCTCACCGTTGAACTATGGCTACACCTTC
CASSPLNYGYTF
>TRBV6-5|TRBJ1-1|.|TRBD1
TGTGCCAGCAGGGGACAGGGGGCTGAAACTGAAGCTTTCTTT
CASRGQGAETEAFF
>TRBV5-1|TRBJ2-2|.|TRBD1
TGCGCCAGCAGCTCGACAGGGGCGATCACCGGGGAGCTGTTTTTT
CASSSTGAITGELFF
>TRBV9|TRBJ2-3|.|.
TGTGCCAGCAGCGTAGCCCTGGGGACGTCAGATACGCAGTATTTT
CASSVALGTSDTQYF
>TRBV19|TRBJ1-5|.|.
TGTGCCAGTAGTTTAGGAAGGTATAGCAATCAGCCCCAGCATTTT
CASSLGRYSNQPQHF
>TRBV28|TRBJ1-6|.|.
TGTGCCAGCAGTTTATTGACGGGTTGGTCACCCCTCCACTTT
CASSLLTGWSPLHF
>TRBV6-6|TRBJ1-5|.|.
TGTGCCAGCAGACATCAGGGGCAGAGCAATCAGCCCCAGCATTTT
CASRHQGQSNQPQHF
>TRBV20-1|TRBJ1-2|.|TRBD1
TGCAGTGCGACCGGGACAGCTGGCTACACCTTC
CSATGTAGYTF
>TRBV12-5|TRBJ1-2|.|TRBD1
TGTGCTAGTGGTTTGGCACTCAAAACTCCGGGACAGGCCTATGGCTACACCTTC
CASGLALKTPGQAYGYTF